This TCR beta chain derives from a study of naive and memory T cell subsets. Regarding the study as a whole: In CD4 and CD8 cells, diversity dropped from naive through EMRA.

About this clonotype itself: Its antigen is undetermined.

An equimolar mix of two oligonucleotides served as the beta constant-region primer for TRBC1 and TRBC2. Ligated cDNA was amplified by four rounds of PCR with nested alpha and beta constant-region primers and SP2. TCRdb re-called the UMI-ligation and nested PCR reads with MiXCR, one entry per CDR3 protein. This sample has some 150,000 distinct CDR3 sequences; 17% occur once, and the top ten carry roughly 0.13%. The V and J ends lost 2 bases and 6 bases respectively, with 16 bases between them. The CDR3 spans 15 residues. The V gene's germline CDR1 is KGHSY and CDR2 FQNENV. This sequence was found in a human donor in good health. This chain joins TRBV16 and TRBJ1-2; no reliable D call. The sample taken for sequencing was naive CD4+ T cells from blood. CDR3: CASSQVGRGRDGYTF. The DNA of the CDR3 is TGTGCCAGCAGCCAAGTCGGGCGGGGTCGCGATGGCTACACCTTC. The whole variable domain, filled in from reference TRBV16 and TRBJ1-2, reads GEEVAQTPKHLVRGEGQKAKLYCAPIKGHSYVFWYQQVLKNEFKFLISFQNENVFDETGMPKERFSAKCLPNSPCSLEIQATKLEDSAVYFCASSQVGRGRDGYTFGSGTRLTVV.